This T cell receptor beta chain was captured in a study of blood T cell repertoires in COVID-19. Study overall: Researchers got acute and convalescent COVID-19 samples from the United States, Italy and Spain.

Assay used: immunoSEQ multiplex PCR; TCRdb lists only in-frame clones, some missing. In the table there are some 300,000 clones, nearly 90% of which are singletons. Enrollment of patients from Seattle took place during active infection, with longitudinal follow-up. The sequence was obtained from a woman between 40 and 55 years old with COVID-19, enrolled during active disease. Sequencing was carried out using peripheral blood.

This CDR3 reads CASSQVTTGGAGYTF. CDR3 sequence (DNA): TGCGCCAGCAGCCAAGTTACCACAGGGGGCGCCGGCTACACCTTC. This sequence joins TRBV4-3 and TRBJ1-2, with 9 bases fitting TRBD1. The V segment lost 1 base and the J segment 8 bases; nucleotides outside the gene matches: 8. Germline assignment: CDR1 LGHNA and CDR2 YSLEER. This CDR3 comprises 15 residues.